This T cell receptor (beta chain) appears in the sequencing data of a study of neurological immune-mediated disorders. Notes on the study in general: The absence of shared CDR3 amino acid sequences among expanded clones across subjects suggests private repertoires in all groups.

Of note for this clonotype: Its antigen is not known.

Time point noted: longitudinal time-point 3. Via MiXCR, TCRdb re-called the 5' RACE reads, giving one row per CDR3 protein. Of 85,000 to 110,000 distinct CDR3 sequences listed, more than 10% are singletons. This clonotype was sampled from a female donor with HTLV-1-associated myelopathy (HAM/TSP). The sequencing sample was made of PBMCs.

CDR3 sequence (DNA): TGTGCCAGCAGTGAACACTTGAACACTGAAGCTTTCTTT. This translates into CASSEHLNTEAFF. The chain uses TRBV6-1 and TRBJ1-1; D gene unclear. V dropped 2 bases and J dropped 0 bases, with 4 bases sitting between them. The germline V gene has CDR1 MNHNS and CDR2 SASEGT. The CDR3 spans 13 residues.